This TCR beta chain is drawn from a study of blood T cell repertoires in COVID-19 (TCRdb year 2020). Study-wide context: Samples covering the acute and convalescent phases of COVID-19 were provided by collaborators in the United States, Italy and Spain. The material from the prospective study consisted of cDNA or gDNA derived from T cells, B-cell-depleted T cells, or PBMCs. The dataset comprised deeply sampled blood TCRbeta repertoires from subjects exposed to, actively infected with, or recovered from COVID-19. The repertoires were made available in a free public database intended to serve as a resource for research on the immune response to SARS-CoV-2. Samples came from the ongoing ImmuneRACE study (first 160 participants) plus 1,254 subjects from 6 global collaborators. Sample metadata almost always included a de-identified subject ID, COVID-19 status, age in years and sex. Where available, HLA class I and class II types were obtained from metadata supplied by the sample provider rather than from assay-based typing.

Study-wide findings and limitations: Clinical and demographic metadata were provided uncurated, with the amount varying by source and participant.

TCRbeta CDR3 regions were amplified from genomic DNA by means of the immunoSEQ Assay, a bias-controlled multiplex PCR. On the study's bioinformatics: Nucleated cell counts per sample were estimated from amplification of reference gene primers within the assay. To quantify the absolute abundance of each unique TCRbeta CDR3 rearrangement, sequence reads were collapsed and filtered. For each sample, productive Simpson clonality was calculated as the square root of Simpson's diversity index across productive rearrangements. TCRdb obtained this table from immuneACCESS and retained in-frame rearrangements with V and J assigned. These tables miss some clones; where compared with another copy, unresolved V genes account for less than half of the shortfall, and the remainder is unexplained. D and trimming were read from the DNA, whereas the V and J calls and clone size are those reported in that table. This sample gives roughly 170,000 clones in total; about 88% of them show up just once. Roughly 2.5% of the sample is in the top ten clones.

From a lookup of the germline V gene, CDR1 and CDR2 are SGHDT and YYEEEE. The CDR3 spans 13 residues, from the cysteine through the phenylalanine. The read is trimmed to its CDR3 DNA, 39 bases read in frame from base 1. V is cut by 5 bases and J by 9 bases, and the space between the germline ends is 17 bases. Remarks on this clone: Its antigen has not been determined. There are no base qualities to consult, and no much larger clone falls within one base.

The collaborating institutions used their own protocols to collect whole blood in K2EDTA tubes. For TCRbeta analysis, collaborators shipped samples in one of three forms: frozen whole blood, isolated PBMCs, or DNA extracted from either of those sample types. Material for sequencing was peripheral blood. This chain joins TRBV5-6 to TRBJ2-5, and TRBD2 may be the D gene, going by 6 matching bases. This receptor was taken from a man aged 40-55 years with active or convalescent COVID-19. The sequence in DNA is TGTGCCAGCAGTCCGGACGGGACGGGAGCCCAGTACTTC. Protein translation: CASSPDGTGAQYF.